This T cell receptor beta chain came from a study of cytomegalovirus exposure and HLA in healthy donors. Study-wide results and caveats: For cytomegalovirus status, the classifier reportedly gave diagnoses with high specificity and sensitivity.

Losses at the gene ends were 0 bases for V and 5 bases for J; bases not matched to a gene: 7. Germline CDR1 reads SGHVS; CDR2 reads FNYEAQ. The CDR3 contains 16 residues. With 60 Vbeta and 13 Jbeta primers, the PCR was carried out. Here immunoSEQ multiplex PCR was the method, and the copy in TCRdb shows in-frame clones only, minus some. With 150,000 to 200,000 clones in the sample, the ten largest clones hold approximately 6.4%. Of note for this clone: Its cognate antigen is unknown.

What was sequenced was PBMCs. The V and J genes are TRBV7-6 and TRBJ2-5; 9 nucleotides agree with TRBD1. The sequence came from a man in his thirties or forties in good health and CMV-seronegative. The CDR3 region is CASSLAPGQGTETQYF. The CDR3 nucleotides are TGTGCCAGCAGCTTAGCGCCGGGACAGGGAACGGAGACCCAGTACTTC.